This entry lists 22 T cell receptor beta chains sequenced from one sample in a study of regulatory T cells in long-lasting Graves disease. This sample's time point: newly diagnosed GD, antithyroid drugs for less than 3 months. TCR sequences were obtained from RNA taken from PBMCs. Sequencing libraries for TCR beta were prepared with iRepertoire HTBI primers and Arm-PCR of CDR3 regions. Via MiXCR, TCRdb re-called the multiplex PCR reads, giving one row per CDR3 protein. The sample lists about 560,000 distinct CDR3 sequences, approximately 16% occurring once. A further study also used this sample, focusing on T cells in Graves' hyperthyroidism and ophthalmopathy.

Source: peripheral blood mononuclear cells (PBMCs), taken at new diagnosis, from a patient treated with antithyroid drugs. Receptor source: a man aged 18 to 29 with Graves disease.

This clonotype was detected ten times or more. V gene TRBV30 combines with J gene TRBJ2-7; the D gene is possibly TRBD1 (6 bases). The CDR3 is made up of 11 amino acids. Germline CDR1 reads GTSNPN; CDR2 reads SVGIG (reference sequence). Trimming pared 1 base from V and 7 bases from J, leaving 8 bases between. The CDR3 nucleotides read TGTGCCTGGAGTGCCGGGACAGAGCAGTACTTC. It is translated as CAWSAGTEQYF.

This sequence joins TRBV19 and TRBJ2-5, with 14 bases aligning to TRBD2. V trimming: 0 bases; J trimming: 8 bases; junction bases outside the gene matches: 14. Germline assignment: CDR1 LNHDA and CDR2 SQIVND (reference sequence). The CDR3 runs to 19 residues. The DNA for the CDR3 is TGTGCCAGTAGTATAGATCTATCCGGGACTAGCGGGAGAAGATCCACCCAGTACTTC. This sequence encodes CASSIDLSGTSGRRSTQYF. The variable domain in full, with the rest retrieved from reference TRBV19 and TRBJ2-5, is DGGITQSPKYLFRKEGQNVTLSCEQNLNHDAMYWYRQDPGQGLRLIYYSQIVNDFQKGDIAEGYSVSREKKESFPLTVTSAQKNPTAFYLCASSIDLSGTSGRRSTQYFGPGTRLLVL.

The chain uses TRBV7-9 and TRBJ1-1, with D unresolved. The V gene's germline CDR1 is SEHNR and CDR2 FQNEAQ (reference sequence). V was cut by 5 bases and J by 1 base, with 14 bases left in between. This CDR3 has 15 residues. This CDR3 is CASSPVEGGNTEAFF. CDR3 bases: TGTGCCAGCAGCCCGGTCGAGGGTGGGAACACTGAAGCTTTCTTT. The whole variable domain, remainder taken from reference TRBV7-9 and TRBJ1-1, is DTGVSQNPRHKITKRGQNVTFRCDPISEHNRLYWYRQTLGQGPEFLTYFQNEAQLEKSRLLSDRFSAERPKGSFSTLEIQRTEQGDSAMYLCASSPVEGGNTEAFFGQGTRLTVV.

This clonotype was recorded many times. CDR3 nucleotides: TGTGCCAGCAGCCTCATCCTCAGGGGGCAAGCAGATACGCAGTATTTT. It yields the protein CASSLILRGQADTQYF. The chain links TRBV11-2 to TRBJ2-3, with 8 bases identical to TRBD1. Germline assignment: CDR1 SGHAT and CDR2 FQNNGV. V gave up 5 bases and J gave up 4 bases; unmatched junction bases: 11. The CDR3 runs 16 residues.

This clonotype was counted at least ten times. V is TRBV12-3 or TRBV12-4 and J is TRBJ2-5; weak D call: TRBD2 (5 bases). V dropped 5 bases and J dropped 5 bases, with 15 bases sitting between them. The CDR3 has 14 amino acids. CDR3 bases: TGTGCCAGCAGTCCCCGGGGAGCCCGGGAGACCCAGTACTTC. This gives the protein CASSPRGARETQYF.

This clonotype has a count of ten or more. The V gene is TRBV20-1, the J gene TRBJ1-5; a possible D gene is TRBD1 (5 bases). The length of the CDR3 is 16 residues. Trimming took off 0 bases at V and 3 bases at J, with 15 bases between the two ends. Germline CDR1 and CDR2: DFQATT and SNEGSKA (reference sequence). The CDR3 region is CSARDMQGSDNQPQHF. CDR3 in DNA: TGCAGTGCTAGAGATATGCAGGGTTCGGACAATCAGCCCCAGCATTTT.

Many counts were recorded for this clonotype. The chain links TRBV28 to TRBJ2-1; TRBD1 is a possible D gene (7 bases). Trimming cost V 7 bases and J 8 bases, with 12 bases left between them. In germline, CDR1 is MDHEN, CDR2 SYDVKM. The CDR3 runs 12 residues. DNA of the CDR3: TGTGCCAGCACCCAGGGGGACTATGAGCAGTTCTTC. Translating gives CASTQGDYEQFF.

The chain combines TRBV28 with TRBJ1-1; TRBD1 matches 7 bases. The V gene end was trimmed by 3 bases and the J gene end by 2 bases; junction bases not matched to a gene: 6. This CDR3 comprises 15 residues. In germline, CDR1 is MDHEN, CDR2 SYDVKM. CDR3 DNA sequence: TGTGCCAGCAGTTTTAAGGGGGCGCCCAACACTGAAGCTTTCTTT. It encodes CASSFKGAPNTEAFF. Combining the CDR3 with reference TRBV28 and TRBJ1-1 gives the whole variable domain DVKVTQSSRYLVKRTGEKVFLECVQDMDHENMFWYRQDPGLGLRLIYFSYDVKMKEKGDIPEGYSVSREKKERFSLILESASTNQTSMYLCASSFKGAPNTEAFFGQGTRLTVV.

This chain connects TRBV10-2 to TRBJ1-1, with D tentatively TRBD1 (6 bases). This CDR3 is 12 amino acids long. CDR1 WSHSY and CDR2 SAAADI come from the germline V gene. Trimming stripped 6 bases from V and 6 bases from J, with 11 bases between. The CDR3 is CASRQGRSEAFF. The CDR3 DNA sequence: TGCGCCAGCAGACAGGGTCGTTCTGAAGCTTTCTTT.

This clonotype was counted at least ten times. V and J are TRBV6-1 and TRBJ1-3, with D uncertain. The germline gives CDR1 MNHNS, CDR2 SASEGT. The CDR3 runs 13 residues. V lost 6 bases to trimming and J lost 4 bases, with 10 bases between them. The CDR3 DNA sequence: TGTGCCAGCAGCCTTTCGGCGGGAAACACCATATATTTT. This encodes CASSLSAGNTIYF.

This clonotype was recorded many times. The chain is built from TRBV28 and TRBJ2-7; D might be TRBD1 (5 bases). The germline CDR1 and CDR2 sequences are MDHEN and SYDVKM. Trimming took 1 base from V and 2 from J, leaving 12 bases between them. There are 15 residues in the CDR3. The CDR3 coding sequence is TGTGCCAGCAGTTTATTGGGGCTACTGGCCTACGAGCAGTACTTC. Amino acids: CASSLLGLLAYEQYF.

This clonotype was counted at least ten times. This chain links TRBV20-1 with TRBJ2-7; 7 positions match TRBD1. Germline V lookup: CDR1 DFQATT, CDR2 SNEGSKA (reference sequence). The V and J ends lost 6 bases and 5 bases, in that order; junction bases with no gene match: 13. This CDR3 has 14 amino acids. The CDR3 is CSARVPQGVHEQYF. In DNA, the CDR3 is TGCAGTGCCCGAGTCCCTCAGGGGGTCCACGAGCAGTACTTC.

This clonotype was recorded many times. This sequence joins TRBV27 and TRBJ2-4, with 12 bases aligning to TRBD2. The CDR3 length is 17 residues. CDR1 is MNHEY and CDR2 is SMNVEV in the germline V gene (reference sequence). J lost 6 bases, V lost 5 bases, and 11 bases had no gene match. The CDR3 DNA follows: TGTGCCAGCAGTCCCAGACTAGCGGGAGTTCTCGGAAACATTCAGTACTTC. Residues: CASSPRLAGVLGNIQYF.

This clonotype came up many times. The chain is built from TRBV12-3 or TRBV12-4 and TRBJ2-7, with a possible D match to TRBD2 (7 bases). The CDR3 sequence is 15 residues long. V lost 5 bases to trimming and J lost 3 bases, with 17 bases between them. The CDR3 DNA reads TGTGCCAGCAGTCTCTCGGGGGAGGGGGTCTACGAGCAGTACTTC. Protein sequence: CASSLSGEGVYEQYF.

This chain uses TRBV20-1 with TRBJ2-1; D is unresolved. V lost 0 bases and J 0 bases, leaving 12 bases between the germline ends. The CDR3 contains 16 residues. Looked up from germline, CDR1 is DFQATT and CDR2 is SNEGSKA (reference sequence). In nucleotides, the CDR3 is TGCAGTGCTAGAGATCGTCTAACGAGCTCCTACAATGAGCAGTTCTTC. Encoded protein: CSARDRLTSSYNEQFF.

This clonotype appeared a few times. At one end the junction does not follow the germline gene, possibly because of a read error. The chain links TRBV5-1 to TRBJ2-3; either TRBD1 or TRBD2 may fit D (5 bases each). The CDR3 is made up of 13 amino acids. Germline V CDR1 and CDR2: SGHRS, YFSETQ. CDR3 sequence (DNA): TGCGCCAGCAGCTATACGGGGCCAGATACGCGGTATTTT. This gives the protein CASSYTGPDTRYF.

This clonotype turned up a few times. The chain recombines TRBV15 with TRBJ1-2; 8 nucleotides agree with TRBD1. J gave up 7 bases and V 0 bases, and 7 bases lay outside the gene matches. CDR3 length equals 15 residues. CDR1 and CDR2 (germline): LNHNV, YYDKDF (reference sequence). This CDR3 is CATSRDKAGGSGYTF. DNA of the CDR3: TGTGCCACCAGCAGAGATAAGGCAGGGGGCTCTGGCTACACCTTC. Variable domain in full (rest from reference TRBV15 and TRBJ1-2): DAMVIQNPRYQVTQFGKPVTLSCSQTLNHNVMYWYQQKSSQAPKLLFHYYDKDFNNEADTPDNFQSRRPNTSFCFLDIRSPGLGDTAMYLCATSRDKAGGSGYTFGSGTRLTVV.

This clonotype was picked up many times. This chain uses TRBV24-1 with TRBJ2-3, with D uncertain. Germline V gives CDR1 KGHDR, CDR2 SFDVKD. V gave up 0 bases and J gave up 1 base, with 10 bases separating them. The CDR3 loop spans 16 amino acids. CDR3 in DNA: TGTGCCACCAGTGATTTGTCACAAAGGGGCACAGATACGCAGTATTTT. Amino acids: CATSDLSQRGTDTQYF.

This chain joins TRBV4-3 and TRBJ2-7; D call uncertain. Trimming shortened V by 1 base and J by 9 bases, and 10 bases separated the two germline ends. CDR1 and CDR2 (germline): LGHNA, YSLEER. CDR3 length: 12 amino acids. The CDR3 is CASSQVDGRQYF. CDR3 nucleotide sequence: TGCGCCAGCAGCCAAGTAGATGGTAGGCAGTACTTC.

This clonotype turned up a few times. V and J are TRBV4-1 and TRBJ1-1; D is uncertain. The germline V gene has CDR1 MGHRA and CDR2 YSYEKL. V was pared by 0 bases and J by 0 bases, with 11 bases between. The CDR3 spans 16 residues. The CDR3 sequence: CASSQDMGSMNTEAFF. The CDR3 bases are TGCGCCAGCAGCCAAGATATGGGCAGTATGAACACTGAAGCTTTCTTT.

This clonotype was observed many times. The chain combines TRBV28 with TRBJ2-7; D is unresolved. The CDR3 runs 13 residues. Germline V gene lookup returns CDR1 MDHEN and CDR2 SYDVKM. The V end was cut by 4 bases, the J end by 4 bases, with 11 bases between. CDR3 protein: CASSSTPHYEQYF. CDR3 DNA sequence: TGTGCCAGCAGTTCTACTCCTCATTACGAGCAGTACTTC.

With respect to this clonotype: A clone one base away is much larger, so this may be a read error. The CDR3 reads CASSRGLASDEQYF. The CDR3 nucleotides read TGTGCCAGCAGCCGCGGATTAGCGTCGGACGAGCAGTACTTC. The V and J genes are TRBV11-3 and TRBJ2-5; tentatively, D is TRBD2 (5 bases). The DNA end favors TRBJ2-7, so the J call may be wrong. CDR1 is SGHNT, CDR2 YENEEA, per germline. The CDR3 runs 14 residues.